These 9 T cell receptor beta chains were sequenced from one sample in a study of blood T cells in healthy people across ages. With a J-beta primer mix and a sample-barcoded 5' primer, a second PCR ran about 7 to 12 cycles. MiXCR, applied by TCRdb to the 5' RACE reads, yields one record per CDR3 protein. Counted here are over 600,000 distinct CDR3 sequences, approximately 53% occurring once; the ten biggest clones make up around 24%. Sequenced input: blood. The receptor set was obtained from a middle-aged man in good health.

V and J are TRBV28 and TRBJ2-7, with 15 bases fitting TRBD2. After removal of 7 bases from V and 6 bases from J, the junction contained 10 bases not matched to a gene. In germline, CDR1 is MDHEN, CDR2 SYDVKM. This CDR3 is built from 16 residues. The CDR3 DNA reads as TGTGCCAGCATCTCCGGGACTAGCGGGAGGATAACCGAGCAGTACTTC. Protein product: CASISGTSGRITEQYF. The full variable domain, in which reference TRBV28 and TRBJ2-7 provide the parts outside the CDR3, is DVKVTQSSRYLVKRTGEKVFLECVQDMDHENMFWYRQDPGLGLRLIYFSYDVKMKEKGDIPEGYSVSREKKERFSLILESASTNQTSMYLCASISGTSGRITEQYFGPGTRLTVT.

This chain links TRBV12-5 with TRBJ2-2; 9 bases match TRBD1. CDR1 and CDR2 (germline): LGHNT, FRNRAP. The CDR3 has 15 amino acids. With 5 bases clipped from V and 4 bases from J, the junction kept 5 bases outside the gene matches. The CDR3: CASGRGDRATGELFF. Written as DNA, the CDR3 is TGTGCTAGTGGTCGGGGGGACAGGGCCACCGGGGAGCTGTTTTTT.

This chain's CDR3 is CSVLVGGNTEAFF. The CDR3 DNA is TGCAGCGTTCTAGTTGGGGGCAACACTGAAGCTTTCTTT. This sequence joins TRBV29-1 and TRBJ1-1, with D possibly matching TRBD1 (6 bases). This CDR3 comprises 13 residues. Trimming removed 5 bases at V and 2 bases at J, with 12 bases between. Germline-derived CDR1 and CDR2 are SQVTM and ANQGSEA.

Written as DNA, the CDR3 is TGTGCCAGCAGCTTATTTGGGGACGGTTCCTACGAGCAGTACTTC. This codes for CASSLFGDGSYEQYF. The chain is built from TRBV7-9 and TRBJ2-7; the D call may be TRBD1 or TRBD2 (5 bases each). CDR3 length: 15 residues. Germline assignment: CDR1 SEHNR and CDR2 FQNEAQ (reference sequence). The germline V and J ends were trimmed by 2 bases and 1 base, with 12 bases remaining between them.

In nucleotides, the CDR3 is TGTGCCAGCAGTTTTCCTCGTCCGGGGGAGCTGTTTTTT. It is translated as CASSFPRPGELFF. V is TRBV12-3 or TRBV12-4 and J is TRBJ2-2; D call uncertain. V was clipped by 3 bases and J by 8 bases, with 10 bases between them. CDR3 length: 13 residues.

For this clonotype: A much larger clone differs by one base, so this may be a read error. This chain connects TRBV7-7 to TRBJ2-5, with 7 bases that match TRBD1. The V gene's germline CDR1 is SSHAT and CDR2 FNYEAQ (reference sequence). The CDR3 is made up of 13 amino acids. CDR3 DNA sequence: TGTGCCGGCAGCCAGGGACAGCTAGAGACCCAGTACTTC. It translates to CAGSQGQLETQYF.

The chain links TRBV28 to TRBJ2-5; D not resolved. Trimming left V 6 bases short and J 4 bases short, with 15 bases between. CDR3 size: 14 residues. Germline CDR1 and CDR2: MDHEN and SYDVKM. The CDR3 spells CASSSASIGETQYF. The CDR3 DNA reads TGTGCCAGCAGCTCCGCTAGTATCGGAGAGACCCAGTACTTC. The complete variable domain, with remaining parts taken from reference TRBV28 and TRBJ2-5, reads DVKVTQSSRYLVKRTGEKVFLECVQDMDHENMFWYRQDPGLGLRLIYFSYDVKMKEKGDIPEGYSVSREKKERFSLILESASTNQTSMYLCASSSASIGETQYFGPGTRLLVL.

This clonotype was detected only a few times. The genes are TRBV7-9 and TRBJ2-3; tentative D call: TRBD1 (6 bases). This CDR3 contains 15 residues. CDR1 and CDR2 from the germline V gene are SEHNR and FQNEAQ (reference sequence). The V and J ends lost 7 bases and 5 bases respectively, with 19 bases between them. The CDR3 DNA reads as TGTGCCAGCACGGAAGGACAGTACAAGGGAGATACGCAGTATTTT. Its translation: CASTEGQYKGDTQYF.

The chain recombines TRBV6-5 with TRBJ2-3, with D perhaps matching TRBD2 (7 bases). The CDR3 totals 14 residues. Trimming removed 10 bases at V and 1 base at J, with 15 bases between. The germline gives CDR1 MNHEY, CDR2 SVGAGI. The CDR3 nucleotides are TGTGCCACCAAGACGGGGGGCGGCACAGATACGCAGTATTTT. Translation gives CATKTGGGTDTQYF.